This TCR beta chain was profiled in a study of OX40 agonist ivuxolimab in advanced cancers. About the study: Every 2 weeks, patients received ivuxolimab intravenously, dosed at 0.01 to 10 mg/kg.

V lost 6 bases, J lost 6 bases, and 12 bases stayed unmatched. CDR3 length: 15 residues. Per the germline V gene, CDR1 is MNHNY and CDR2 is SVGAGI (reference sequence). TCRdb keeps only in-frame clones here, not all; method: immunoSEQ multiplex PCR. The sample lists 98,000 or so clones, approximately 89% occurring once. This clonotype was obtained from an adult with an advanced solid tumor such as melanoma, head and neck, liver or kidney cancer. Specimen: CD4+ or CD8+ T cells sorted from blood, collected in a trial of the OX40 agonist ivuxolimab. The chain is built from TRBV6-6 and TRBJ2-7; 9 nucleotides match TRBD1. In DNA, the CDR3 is TGTGCCAGCAGATCAACAGGGGGCGTCAGTGGCGAGCAGTACTTC. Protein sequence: CASRSTGGVSGEQYF.